These 32 T cell receptor beta chains were sequenced from one sample in a study of blood T cell repertoires in COVID-19. The assay was immunoSEQ multiplex PCR, and TCRdb's table has in-frame clones only and misses some. Of tens of thousands of clones in the sample, about 86% were seen once. Sequencing was performed on peripheral blood. The origin of the receptors is an elderly woman with acute or convalescent COVID-19.

The J gene is TRBJ1-3, the V gene TRBV7-9, with 8 nucleotides matching TRBD1. J lost 0 bases, V lost 0 bases, and 7 bases had no gene match. This CDR3 has 18 residues. Germline CDR1 SEHNR, CDR2 FQNEAQ (reference sequence). The chain's CDR3 is CASSLAGRTGNSGNTIYF. The CDR3 DNA reads as TGTGCCAGCAGCTTAGCGGGGAGGACAGGGAACTCTGGAAACACCATATATTTT.

This rearrangement joins TRBV5-4 to TRBJ2-1; 7 bases match TRBD2. With V trimmed by 0 bases and J by 2 bases, 5 bases remained unmatched. Per germline, CDR1 SGHNT and CDR2 YYREEE (reference sequence). The CDR3 has 16 amino acids. The CDR3 loop is CASSLAGTTPYNEQFF. The CDR3 region has the DNA TGTGCCAGCAGCTTGGCCGGGACTACCCCCTACAATGAGCAGTTCTTC. Full variable domain (outside the CDR3, taken from reference TRBV5-4 and TRBJ2-1): ETGVTQSPTHLIKTRGQQVTLRCSSQSGHNTVSWYQQALGQGPQFIFQYYREEENGRGNFPPRFSGLQFPNYSSELNVNALELDDSALYLCASSLAGTTPYNEQFFGPGTRLTVL.

The chain links TRBV6-2 or TRBV6-3 to TRBJ2-6; D possibly corresponds to TRBD1 (5 bases). The V end lost 0 bases, the J end lost 8 bases, and 8 bases lay between the germline ends. This CDR3 spans 14 amino acids. Germline-derived CDR1 and CDR2 are MNHEY and SVGEGT. CDR3 loop: CASSYSGVTNVLTF. The CDR3 DNA is TGTGCCAGCAGTTACTCAGGGGTAACCAACGTCCTGACTTTC.

The gene calls are TRBV9 and TRBJ2-1; D gene ambiguous. The CDR3 has 13 amino acids. The V gene's germline CDR1 is SGDLS and CDR2 YYNGEE. Trimming removed 1 base at V and 2 bases at J, with 4 bases between. The CDR3 protein is CASSVQAYNEQFF. The CDR3 region has the DNA TGTGCCAGCAGCGTACAGGCCTACAATGAGCAGTTCTTC.

The chain combines TRBV28 with TRBJ1-1; possibly TRBD1 for D (6 bases). Trimming left V 4 bases short and J 0 bases short, with 9 bases between. The length of the CDR3 is 14 residues. Germline V gene lookup returns CDR1 MDHEN and CDR2 SYDVKM. CDR3 in amino acids: CASSSTGLNTEAFF. CDR3 DNA: TGTGCCAGCAGTTCCACAGGGTTGAACACTGAAGCTTTCTTT.

On this clone itself: The same CDR3 is also encoded by other DNA sequences in this sample. The chain carries TRBV15 and TRBJ2-7; D possibly corresponds to TRBD2 (5 bases). Germline V gene data show CDR1 as LNHNV and CDR2 as YYDKDF (reference sequence). The CDR3 extends over 14 amino acids. V was cut by 0 bases and J by 2 bases, with 8 bases left in between. In nucleotides, the CDR3 is TGTGCCACCAGCAGAGATCGAGGGACCTACGAGCAGTACTTC. It translates to CATSRDRGTYEQYF.

The rearrangement links TRBV28 to TRBJ2-1, with a weak D call TRBD2 (6 bases). Germline V gives CDR1 MDHEN, CDR2 SYDVKM. Trimming pared 5 bases from V and 6 bases from J, leaving 14 bases between. The CDR3 has 14 amino acids. The CDR3 spells CASSPPGGINEQFF. DNA for the CDR3: TGTGCCAGCAGTCCCCCTGGCGGGATCAATGAGCAGTTCTTC.

The DNA of the CDR3 is TGTGCCAGCAGTGAGTTGGTTGACAGGAACGCTTTCTTT. It encodes CASSELVDRNAFF. The chain has TRBV6-1 and TRBJ1-1; the D gene is possibly TRBD1 (6 bases). Germline V gives CDR1 MNHNS, CDR2 SASEGT. Trimming left V 3 bases short and J 11 bases short, with 16 bases between. This CDR3 has 13 residues.

The CDR3 sequence: CASSPRSGYSPSYTF. CDR3 sequence (DNA): TGTGCCAGCAGCCCCCGGTCGGGGTATAGCCCCTCCTACACCTTC. This chain joins TRBV7-2 and TRBJ1-2, with D unresolved. The CDR3 length is 15 residues. Deletions cut 5 bases from V and 10 bases from J, with 23 bases between. Looked up from germline, CDR1 is SGHTA and CDR2 is FQGNSA.

The chain uses TRBV24-1 and TRBJ2-3; 8 bases map to TRBD2. The CDR3 extends over 15 amino acids. Germline V gene lookup returns CDR1 KGHDR and CDR2 SFDVKD. V lost 3 bases, J lost 7 bases, and 8 bases stayed unmatched. The CDR3 region has the DNA TGTGCCACCAGTGATCTAAGCGGGGGACGGAATACGCAGTATTTT. Translated: CATSDLSGGRNTQYF.

The J gene is TRBJ2-1, the V gene TRBV7-2; 9 nucleotides align to TRBD2. Unmatched junction bases numbered 4, after V lost 5 bases and J lost 5 bases. This CDR3 contains 14 residues. Germline V lookup: CDR1 SGHTA, CDR2 FQGNSA. The CDR3 protein is CASSISGGNNEQFF. In DNA, the CDR3 is TGTGCCAGCAGCATCAGCGGGGGGAACAATGAGCAGTTCTTC.

This rearrangement joins TRBV3-1 (or the pseudogene TRBV3-2) to TRBJ1-1; the match to TRBD1 covers 8 bases. From germline, CDR1 is LGHDT and CDR2 YNNKEL (reference sequence). Trimming at V came to 0 bases and at J to 5 bases, leaving 8 bases not matched to a gene. The CDR3 is made up of 16 amino acids. For the CDR3, the DNA is TGTGCCAGCAGCCAAGATTTCCAGGGGGCGAGGACTGAAGCTTTCTTT. This encodes CASSQDFQGARTEAFF.

The chain is built from TRBV13 and TRBJ1-1, with D possibly matching TRBD1 (6 bases). The V gene's germline CDR1 is PRHDT and CDR2 FYEKMQ (reference sequence). The CDR3 runs to 13 residues. With 8 bases removed from V and 3 bases from J, the gap between germline ends came to 13 bases. This chain's CDR3 is CASLAGADTEAFF. CDR3 nucleotides: TGTGCCAGCCTTGCAGGGGCGGACACTGAAGCTTTCTTT.

CDR3 region: CAWRGLAGGRGEQFF. The CDR3 DNA follows: TGTGCCTGGAGGGGACTAGCGGGTGGTAGGGGTGAGCAGTTCTTC. The J gene is TRBJ2-1, the V gene TRBV30; 12 positions match TRBD2. With V trimmed by 3 bases and J by 9 bases, 9 bases remained unmatched. The CDR3 loop spans 15 amino acids. Per the germline V gene, CDR1 is GTSNPN and CDR2 is SVGIG (reference sequence).

The chain couples TRBV19 to TRBJ2-1, with 7 bases lining up with TRBD1. CDR3 length: 14 amino acids. V was pared by 4 bases and J by 4 bases, with 4 bases of the junction left unmatched. Germline CDR1 is LNHDA and CDR2 is SQIVND (reference sequence). This CDR3 is CASSTGTAYNEQFF. The CDR3 coding sequence is TGTGCCAGTAGTACCGGGACAGCTTACAATGAGCAGTTCTTC.

The gene calls are TRBV30 and TRBJ2-3; 8 bases are shared with TRBD2. This CDR3 spans 15 amino acids. Germline CDR1 is GTSNPN and CDR2 is SVGIG (reference sequence). Germline trimming cut 0 bases from V and 9 bases from J; bases unmatched to any gene: 11. The CDR3: CAWSVNGLAGKTQYF. CDR3 DNA sequence: TGTGCCTGGAGTGTCAATGGATTAGCGGGGAAAACGCAGTATTTT.

The rearrangement uses TRBV21-1 and TRBJ2-2; the table's D gene call, TRBD2, was not cross checked with the DNA. TRBV21-1 is described as a pseudogene. CDR3 size: 17 residues. The CDR3 sequence: CASSKEAGDGNTGELFF. The DNA of the CDR3 is TGTGCCAGCAGCAAAGAGGCGGGCGACGGGAACACCGGGGAGCTGTTTTTT.

This clone was counted once. The gene calls are TRBV6-2 or TRBV6-3 and TRBJ2-4; TRBD1 aligns across 7 bases. The CDR3 spans 16 residues. Trimming removed 2 bases from V and 4 bases from J; junction bases left unmatched: 8. From germline, CDR1 is MNHEY and CDR2 SVGEGT. The CDR3 protein is CASSYPRDREKNIQYF. In DNA, the CDR3 is TGTGCCAGCAGTTACCCCCGGGACAGAGAAAAAAACATTCAGTACTTC.

This chain uses TRBV19 with TRBJ2-7, with D possibly being TRBD1 (6 bases). Germline assignment: CDR1 LNHDA and CDR2 SQIVND (reference sequence). Trimming shortened V by 7 bases and J by 2 bases, and 18 bases separated the two germline ends. This CDR3 comprises 15 residues. CDR3 loop: CASTQRPGAAYEQYF. In DNA form, the CDR3 reads TGTGCCAGTACCCAGAGGCCAGGGGCAGCCTACGAGCAGTACTTC.

J is TRBJ2-7 and V is TRBV23-1; tentative D call: TRBD2 (5 bases). TRBV23-1 is known as an ORF, though its function is uncertain. The CDR3 sequence is 14 residues long. Between the trimmed V and J ends, which lost 8 bases and 0 bases, there was a span of 14 bases. The DNA of the CDR3 is TGCGCCAGCGAGTCGGGGTGGTGCTCCTACGAGCAGTACTTC. Its protein product is CASESGWCSYEQYF.

The chain has TRBV3-1 (or the pseudogene TRBV3-2) and TRBJ2-3; 11 bases map to TRBD1. CDR3 length: 15 amino acids. Germline assignment: CDR1 LGHDT and CDR2 YNNKEL (reference sequence). J lost 4 bases, V lost 6 bases, and 6 bases had no gene match. This CDR3 is CASSPDRGLADTQYF. The CDR3 nucleotides read TGTGCCAGCAGTCCGGACAGGGGGCTGGCAGATACGCAGTATTTT.

The chain combines TRBV5-4 with TRBJ2-5; D perhaps matches TRBD2 (6 bases). V was clipped by 1 base and J by 2 bases, with 12 bases between them. Germline CDR1 is SGHNT and CDR2 is YYREEE (reference sequence). The CDR3 is 15 amino acids. DNA for the CDR3: TGTGCCAGCAGCTTGTGGGGAGGAGGTCAAGAGACCCAGTACTTC. This codes for CASSLWGGGQETQYF.

This chain uses TRBV12-3 or TRBV12-4 with TRBJ2-7; no firm D call. The CDR3 covers 13 residues. Trimming stripped 5 bases from V and 2 bases from J, with 10 bases between. In DNA, the CDR3 is TGTGCCAGCAGTCCTACGGGTACCTACGAGCAGTACTTC. Its translation: CASSPTGTYEQYF.

V and J are TRBV12-3 or TRBV12-4 and TRBJ2-3; D is unclear. The CDR3 covers 13 residues. The V gene lost 6 bases and the J gene lost 3 bases, with 10 bases spanning the gap. In DNA, the CDR3 is TGTGCCAGCAGGTACGGGTCTACAGATACGCAGTATTTT. Translation gives CASRYGSTDTQYF.

The gene calls are TRBV7-8 and TRBJ2-7; 11 nucleotides match TRBD1. This CDR3 has 15 amino acids. In germline, CDR1 is SGHVS, CDR2 FQNEAQ. V dropped 5 bases and J dropped 4; count of bases not matched to a gene: 7. The CDR3 DNA is TGTGCCAGCAGCCCGACCGGGACAGGGGGATACGAGCAGTACTTC. It codes for CASSPTGTGGYEQYF.

The rearrangement uses TRBV18 and TRBJ2-3; TRBD1 is a possible D gene (5 bases). The CDR3 is 15 residues long. CDR1 is KGHSH, CDR2 LQKENI, per germline. Trimming cost V 0 bases and J 6 bases, with 13 bases left between them. CDR3 protein: CASSPPIRAPDTQYF. The CDR3 nucleotides are TGTGCCAGCTCACCACCGATCAGGGCCCCCGATACGCAGTATTTT.

This rearrangement joins TRBV4-3 to TRBJ2-1, with 10 bases lining up with TRBD2. This CDR3 has 16 residues. Per the germline V gene, CDR1 is LGHNA and CDR2 is YSLEER. Trimming took 0 bases from V and 8 from J; bases not matched to a gene: 7. DNA for the CDR3: TGCGCCAGCAGCCAAGAGGGACTAGCGTCTTTCGATGAGCAGTTCTTC. Its translation is CASSQEGLASFDEQFF.

CDR3 residues: CSALGGYEQYF. The CDR3 DNA sequence: TGCAGCGCCCTCGGAGGCTACGAGCAGTACTTC. The J gene is TRBJ2-7, the V gene TRBV29-1, with D possibly TRBD2 on 5 matching bases. This CDR3 spans 11 amino acids. CDR1 is SQVTM and CDR2 is ANQGSEA in the germline V gene. Trimming cost V 7 bases and J 3 bases, with 10 bases left between them.

This sequence joins TRBV10-1 and TRBJ2-3, with 8 bases aligning to TRBD2. The CDR3 has 12 amino acids. The germline gives CDR1 WNHNN, CDR2 SYGVQD (reference sequence). V lost 10 bases and J lost 6; bases outside the gene matches: 6. The CDR3 loop reads CATGTRHDTQYF. The CDR3 DNA reads TGCGCCACCGGGACTAGGCACGATACGCAGTATTTT.

The chain couples TRBV3-1 (or the pseudogene TRBV3-2) to TRBJ2-7; no definite D call. The germline gives CDR1 LGHDT, CDR2 YNNKEL (reference sequence). This CDR3 is 12 amino acids long. Trimming pared 1 base from V and 5 bases from J, leaving 6 bases between. The CDR3 DNA is TGTGCCAGCAGCCAAGTAGTCCACGAGCAGTACTTC. It encodes CASSQVVHEQYF.

This sequence joins TRBV29-1 and TRBJ2-2; D not certain. The CDR3 loop spans 14 amino acids. Trimming left V 4 bases short and J 1 base short, with 10 bases between. Germline CDR1 SQVTM, CDR2 ANQGSEA. As DNA, the CDR3 is TGCAGCGTTGTGAACAGCTTGAACACCGGGGAGCTGTTTTTT. It codes for CSVVNSLNTGELFF.

This clone was seen just once. V is TRBV7-2 and J is TRBJ2-3; TRBD2 aligns across 11 bases. The J segment lost 0 bases and the V segment lost 1 base, leaving 6 bases of the junction unmatched. CDR1 and CDR2 from the germline V gene are SGHTA and FQGNSA. The CDR3 is 18 amino acids. CDR3 in DNA: TGTGCCAGCAGCTTAGGGTTAGCGGGGGGGCCGAGCACAGATACGCAGTATTTT. The encoded protein is CASSLGLAGGPSTDTQYF.